The 32 T cell receptor beta chains in this list originate from one sample, sequenced in a study of blood T cell repertoires in COVID-19. Assay used: immunoSEQ multiplex PCR; TCRdb lists only in-frame clones, some missing. The sample carries 350,000 to 450,000 clones, about 87% recorded once. The sequencing input was peripheral blood. The receptor set was obtained from a human donor in a cohort sampled during active COVID-19.

The rearrangement joins TRBV28 to TRBJ2-1; D gene unclear. This CDR3 contains 13 residues. The germline gives CDR1 MDHEN, CDR2 SYDVKM. Trimming pared 3 bases from V and 3 bases from J, leaving 6 bases between. The CDR3 nucleotides are TGTGCCAGCAGTTTGCCCTACTACAATGAGCAGTTCTTC. Its protein is CASSLPYYNEQFF.

As regards this clone: Other DNA variants within this sample encode the same CDR3. The J gene is TRBJ2-2, the V gene TRBV19; D call uncertain. The ends were cut back, 2 bases at V and 4 bases at J, with 8 bases in the middle. This CDR3 is 14 amino acids long. Germline lookup yields CDR1 LNHDA and CDR2 SQIVND (reference sequence). The DNA of the CDR3 is TGTGCCAGTAGTATATCAGGATTCACCGGGGAGCTGTTTTTT. It translates to CASSISGFTGELFF.

This chain connects TRBV5-1 to TRBJ1-6; D unclear. This CDR3 spans 16 amino acids. Between the trimmed V and J ends, which lost 0 bases and 0 bases, there was a span of 7 bases. CDR1 SGHRS and CDR2 YFSETQ come from the germline V gene. The CDR3 DNA reads TGCGCCAGCAGCTTGGAAGGGAGCTCCTATAATTCACCCCTCCACTTT. Translating gives CASSLEGSSYNSPLHF. Full variable domain (outside the CDR3, taken from reference TRBV5-1 and TRBJ1-6): KAGVTQTPRYLIKTRGQQVTLSCSPISGHRSVSWYQQTPGQGLQFLFEYFSETQRNKGNFPGRFSGRQFSNSRSEMNVSTLELGDSALYLCASSLEGSSYNSPLHFGNGTRLTVT.

This clone came up many times. The CDR3 DNA sequence: TGTGCCAGCAGTGAAGCCTTACAGGGATCGGATACGCAGTATTTT. Translating it yields CASSEALQGSDTQYF. This chain connects TRBV6-1 to TRBJ2-3; perhaps TRBD1 as D (6 bases). Trimming cost V 0 bases and J 6 bases, with 13 bases left between them. The CDR3 length is 15 residues. Germline lookup yields CDR1 MNHNS and CDR2 SASEGT.

This clone was recorded once. This chain links TRBV4-1 with TRBJ2-1, with 7 bases fitting TRBD2. The CDR3 runs to 15 residues. Germline CDR1 reads MGHRA; CDR2 reads YSYEKL. The trim removed 1 base at V and 3 bases at J, leaving 3 bases unmatched. The CDR3 region is CASSQVQRDYNEQFF. CDR3 DNA: TGCGCCAGCAGCCAAGTTCAGCGGGACTACAATGAGCAGTTCTTC.

V gene TRBV27 combines with J gene TRBJ1-5, with D possibly matching TRBD1 (5 bases). This CDR3 region has 15 residues. V was trimmed by 4 bases and J by 2 bases, leaving 12 bases between them. The germline V gene encodes CDR1 MNHEY and CDR2 SMNVEV (reference sequence). CDR3 sequence reads: CASSSQGWGNQPQHF. CDR3 in DNA: TGTGCCAGCAGTTCCCAGGGTTGGGGCAATCAGCCCCAGCATTTT.

This chain connects TRBV4-1 to TRBJ2-1, with D perhaps TRBD2 (6 bases). The V end was cut by 1 base, the J end by 6 bases, with 13 bases between. The CDR3 loop spans 15 amino acids. From germline, CDR1 is MGHRA and CDR2 YSYEKL. CDR3 nucleotide sequence: TGCGCCAGCAGCCAAGGGAGGGACGGGTTCAATGAGCAGTTCTTC. It is translated as CASSQGRDGFNEQFF.

The V call is TRBV10-3, the J call TRBJ1-2; D may be TRBD1 (5 bases). Trimming left V 7 bases short and J 4 bases short, with 19 bases between. In germline, CDR1 is ENHRY, CDR2 SYGVKD. This CDR3 has 15 amino acids. The CDR3 nucleotides are TGTGCCATCAATTCTGAGGGACTGATTCGCTATGGCTACACCTTC. Protein product: CAINSEGLIRYGYTF.

V and J are TRBV2 and TRBJ1-1; the D is unclear. Germline V gives CDR1 SNHLY, CDR2 FYNNEI. This CDR3 comprises 13 residues. The V end was cut by 3 bases, the J end by 11 bases, with 16 bases between. The chain's CDR3 is CASSDNSGVLAFF. CDR3 DNA sequence: TGTGCCAGCAGTGATAATTCGGGAGTCTTGGCTTTCTTT.

This clone was found a few times. J is TRBJ2-4 and V is TRBV10-1; no firm D call. V gave up 6 bases and J gave up 1 base, with 4 bases separating them. Germline loops: CDR1 WNHNN, CDR2 SYGVQD (reference sequence). The CDR3 consists of 12 residues. The CDR3 here is CASSRAKNIQYF. In DNA, the CDR3 is TGCGCCAGCAGCAGGGCCAAAAACATTCAGTACTTC.

The chain links TRBV29-1 to TRBJ2-7, with 8 bases lining up with TRBD2. V was clipped by 7 bases and J by 0 bases; unmatched bases: 8. Germline values: CDR1 SQVTM, CDR2 ANQGSEA. The CDR3 loop spans 14 amino acids. The CDR3 coding sequence is TGCAGCGCTCGTAACAGCGGGGGCTCCTACGAGCAGTACTTC. It translates to CSARNSGGSYEQYF.

This chain connects TRBV21-1 to TRBJ1-3. TRBV21-1 is deemed a pseudogene. The CDR3 has 15 residues. This CDR3 is CASSRSSSSGNTIYF. The CDR3 nucleotides read TGTGCCAGCAGCAGATCTTCTAGCTCTGGAAACACCATATATTTT.

Worth noting for this clone: The identical CDR3 is also encoded by other nucleotide sequences in the sample. The chain links TRBV5-1 to TRBJ2-5, with TRBD2 matching 11 bases. The CDR3 is 15 residues long. Per the germline V gene, CDR1 is SGHRS and CDR2 is YFSETQ. The V segment lost 4 bases and the J segment 4 bases; nucleotides outside the gene matches: 6. The DNA for the CDR3 is TGCGCCAGCAGCCTGGTAGCGGGAGGGGGAGAGACCCAGTACTTC. It is translated as CASSLVAGGGETQYF. The whole variable domain, filled in from reference TRBV5-1 and TRBJ2-5, reads KAGVTQTPRYLIKTRGQQVTLSCSPISGHRSVSWYQQTPGQGLQFLFEYFSETQRNKGNFPGRFSGRQFSNSRSEMNVSTLELGDSALYLCASSLVAGGGETQYFGPGTRLLVL.

V gene TRBV7-2 combines with J gene TRBJ2-2, with TRBD1 matching 7 bases. CDR1 SGHTA and CDR2 FQGNSA come from the germline V gene. The trim removed 3 bases at V and 6 bases at J, leaving 7 bases unmatched. This CDR3 contains 15 residues. In DNA, the CDR3 is TGTGCCAGCAGCTTTGACAGGGCGGTGGCCGGGGAGCTGTTTTTT. It yields the protein CASSFDRAVAGELFF.

The chain links TRBV25-1 to TRBJ2-7; the match to TRBD1 covers 12 bases. This CDR3 is 13 amino acids long. Germline CDR1 is MGHDK and CDR2 is SYGVNS. The V segment lost 6 bases and the J segment 5 bases; nucleotides outside the gene matches: 2. The CDR3 DNA follows: TGTGCCAGCAGGGGGACAGGGGGCAACGAGCAGTACTTC. It specifies CASRGTGGNEQYF.

This clone was recorded once. V gene TRBV7-9 combines with J gene TRBJ2-5; D perhaps matches TRBD2 (5 bases). V gave up 3 bases and J gave up 5 bases, with 19 bases separating them. Germline CDR1 is SEHNR and CDR2 is FQNEAQ (reference sequence). This CDR3 is built from 16 residues. The DNA of the CDR3 is TGTGCCAGCAGCTTGAAACGGGCCTCCGGCGGGGAGACCCAGTACTTC. Protein: CASSLKRASGGETQYF. Supplemented by reference TRBV7-9 and TRBJ2-5, the full variable domain reads DTGVSQNPRHKITKRGQNVTFRCDPISEHNRLYWYRQTLGQGPEFLTYFQNEAQLEKSRLLSDRFSAERPKGSFSTLEIQRTEQGDSAMYLCASSLKRASGGETQYFGPGTRLLVL.

The rearrangement uses TRBV24-1 and TRBJ2-5; D possibly corresponds to TRBD1 (8 bases). CDR3 length: 15 amino acids. The V end lost 5 bases, the J end lost 5 bases, and 17 bases lay between the germline ends. The germline V gene has CDR1 KGHDR and CDR2 SFDVKD. Here the CDR3 DNA reads TGTGCCACCAGTGCCGACACAGGGGGAGGGGAGACCCAGTACTTC. It specifies CATSADTGGGETQYF.

The chain links TRBV28 to TRBJ1-1, with D tentatively TRBD1 (6 bases). Germline V gene data show CDR1 as MDHEN and CDR2 as SYDVKM. This CDR3 contains 17 residues. V lost 3 bases and J lost 3, with 20 bases in between. The CDR3 DNA reads TGTGCCAGCAGTTTGGCGTCAGGGGAAATTTGGGACACTGAAGCTTTCTTT. Translation gives CASSLASGEIWDTEAFF. Variable domain in full (rest from reference TRBV28 and TRBJ1-1): DVKVTQSSRYLVKRTGEKVFLECVQDMDHENMFWYRQDPGLGLRLIYFSYDVKMKEKGDIPEGYSVSREKKERFSLILESASTNQTSMYLCASSLASGEIWDTEAFFGQGTRLTVV.

The table lists this clone with many counts. V gene TRBV19 combines with J gene TRBJ1-5; D gene unclear. Trimming removed 5 bases from V and 2 bases from J, with 10 bases in between. The germline CDR1 and CDR2 sequences are LNHDA and SQIVND (reference sequence). This CDR3 contains 14 residues. CDR3 DNA: TGTGCCAGTAGTGGCGGTTTTGGCAATCAGCCCCAGCATTTT. It codes for CASSGGFGNQPQHF.

This clone has a single count. The V and J genes are TRBV15 and TRBJ2-3, with D tentatively TRBD1 (5 bases). The V and J ends lost 0 bases and 3 bases respectively, with 10 bases between them. Looked up from germline, CDR1 is LNHNV and CDR2 is YYDKDF (reference sequence). The CDR3 is 15 residues long. The CDR3: CATSREQGITDTQYF. As DNA, the CDR3 is TGTGCCACCAGCAGAGAGCAGGGTATTACAGATACGCAGTATTTT.

This clone was seen more than once but under ten times. The V and J genes are TRBV12-3 or TRBV12-4 and TRBJ1-6, with D unclear. The CDR3 is 13 amino acids. The V gene lost 6 bases and the J gene lost 9 bases, with 12 bases spanning the gap. In nucleotides, the CDR3 is TGTGCCAGCAGAATCGAGACGGGTTCACCCCTCCACTTT. This translates into CASRIETGSPLHF.

This chain joins TRBV27 and TRBJ2-1; possible D gene TRBD2, 5 bases. Germline V gives CDR1 MNHEY, CDR2 SMNVEV (reference sequence). Trimming removed 9 bases from V and 2 bases from J, with 14 bases in between. The length of the CDR3 is 14 residues. CDR3 region: CASSEGLTYNEQFF. DNA of the CDR3: TGTGCCAGTTCCGAGGGCCTCACCTACAATGAGCAGTTCTTC.

The rearrangement links TRBV6-6 to TRBJ1-2, with 9 bases that match TRBD1. This CDR3 contains 14 residues. CDR1 MNHNY and CDR2 SVGAGI come from the germline V gene (reference sequence). V was clipped by 2 bases and J by 10 bases; unmatched bases: 8. The CDR3 coding sequence is TGTGCCAGCAGTTACCGCGGGGACAGGGAAAACTACACCTTC. Its protein product is CASSYRGDRENYTF.

About this clone: The sample has other DNA sequences that encode this CDR3 too. As DNA, the CDR3 is TGTGCCAGCAGCTTGGCGGGGGAAGATACGCAGTATTTT. Translation gives CASSLAGEDTQYF. This chain joins TRBV7-2 and TRBJ2-3; TRBD2 aligns across 7 bases. This CDR3 has 13 residues. The V and J ends lost 3 bases and 5 bases, in that order; junction bases with no gene match: 2. Germline V lookup: CDR1 SGHTA, CDR2 FQGNSA.

In this sample, this clone turned up a few times. The gene calls are TRBV9 and TRBJ1-2; 7 bases map to TRBD1. The ends lost 3 bases at V and 8 bases at J; junction bases unmatched: 13. The CDR3 is made up of 15 amino acids. CDR1 is SGDLS, CDR2 YYNGEE, per germline. CDR3 nucleotide sequence: TGTGCCAGCAGCGAGCCCAGACAGGGCCCGGGGGGCTACACCTTC. Protein: CASSEPRQGPGGYTF. Looking up the rest from reference TRBV9 and TRBJ1-2 gives the full variable domain: DSGVTQTPKHLITATGQRVTLRCSPRSGDLSVYWYQQSLDQGLQFLIQYYNGEERAKGNILERFSAQQFPDLHSELNLSSLELGDSALYFCASSEPRQGPGGYTFGSGTRLTVV.

The chain couples TRBV3-1 (or the pseudogene TRBV3-2) to TRBJ1-4; D might be TRBD1 (5 bases). Deletions cut 0 bases from V and 4 bases from J, with 6 bases between. Germline V gives CDR1 LGHDT, CDR2 YNNKEL (reference sequence). The CDR3 loop spans 14 amino acids. The CDR3 DNA follows: TGTGCCAGCAGCCAAGACAGGGTTAATGAAAAACTGTTTTTT. Translation: CASSQDRVNEKLFF.

This clone came up a few times. The chain couples TRBV25-1 to TRBJ2-2; perhaps TRBD2 as D (7 bases). CDR1 and CDR2 from the germline V gene are MGHDK and SYGVNS. Deletions cut 3 bases from V and 3 bases from J, with 11 bases between. The CDR3 totals 15 residues. CDR3 nucleotides: TGTGCCAGCAGTGACGGGGGGCGGGACACCGGGGAGCTGTTTTTT. It codes for CASSDGGRDTGELFF.

V gene TRBV7-9 combines with J gene TRBJ1-2; D is unclear. The CDR3 runs 12 residues. Between the trimmed V and J ends, which lost 5 bases and 1 base, there was a span of 5 bases. Looked up from germline, CDR1 is SEHNR and CDR2 is FQNEAQ (reference sequence). CDR3 DNA: TGTGCCAGCAGCCCGTATAACTATGGCTACACCTTC. This translates into CASSPYNYGYTF. Filled out from reference TRBV7-9 and TRBJ1-2, the complete variable domain reads DTGVSQNPRHKITKRGQNVTFRCDPISEHNRLYWYRQTLGQGPEFLTYFQNEAQLEKSRLLSDRFSAERPKGSFSTLEIQRTEQGDSAMYLCASSPYNYGYTFGSGTRLTVV.

V gene TRBV6-5 combines with J gene TRBJ1-2; D perhaps matches TRBD1 (6 bases). The CDR3 sequence is 14 residues long. Between the trimmed V and J ends, which lost 6 bases and 7 bases, there was a span of 18 bases. CDR1 is MNHEY and CDR2 is SVGAGI in the germline V gene. The DNA of the CDR3 is TGTGCCAGCAGAAACAGGGATGCGGGCGGTGGCTACACCTTC. Translating it yields CASRNRDAGGGYTF.

The V gene is TRBV19, the J gene TRBJ2-5; 7 bases line up with TRBD1. The CDR3 sequence is 13 residues long. The V and J ends lost 10 bases and 5 bases, in that order; junction bases with no gene match: 10. In germline, CDR1 is LNHDA, CDR2 SQIVND (reference sequence). This chain's CDR3 is CATRVGGRETQYF. For the CDR3, the DNA is TGTGCCACTCGCGTAGGGGGCCGGGAGACCCAGTACTTC.

This clone was seen only once. The V call is TRBV19, the J call TRBJ2-1, with 11 bases matching TRBD2. The V gene's germline CDR1 is LNHDA and CDR2 SQIVND (reference sequence). This CDR3 has 15 residues. V lost 9 bases, J lost 8 bases, and 12 bases stayed unmatched. The CDR3 DNA reads TGTGCCAGCAGGGTGACTAGCGGGGACCGTCATGAGCAGTTCTTC. Its translation is CASRVTSGDRHEQFF.

The chain combines TRBV29-1 with TRBJ2-1; D might be TRBD1 (6 bases). The CDR3 runs 14 residues. Germline assignment: CDR1 SQVTM and CDR2 ANQGSEA. V was trimmed by 7 bases and J by 2 bases, leaving 15 bases between them. For the CDR3, the DNA is TGCAGCGCTGGGAACAGGGTGGCCTACAATGAGCAGTTCTTC. This translates into CSAGNRVAYNEQFF.